The sequence of this TCR beta chain was determined in a study of T cell responses to AZD1222 COVID-19 vaccine. Measured with immunoSEQ multiplex PCR; TCRdb has only the in-frame clones, and not every one. The data show some 170,000 clones, more than 90% seen once. This sample comprised peripheral blood, obtained on day 0 of AZD1222 vaccination. The receptor source for this set is an adult in good health.

The chain joins TRBV10-3 to TRBJ1-1; no definite D call. The CDR3 contains 13 residues. The V end was cut by 7 bases, the J end by 6 bases, with 15 bases between. Germline lookup yields CDR1 ENHRY and CDR2 SYGVKD. The CDR3 DNA reads TGTGCCATCACCGGAGACGGCCTCGCTGAAGCTTTCTTT. The encoded protein is CAITGDGLAEAFF.